Listed here are 27 T cell receptor beta chains from one sample, sequenced in a study of blood T cell repertoires in COVID-19. Some clones are missing from TCRdb's copy, which holds only in-frame ones; the method was immunoSEQ multiplex PCR. The table has 65,000 to 80,000 clones, over 80% seen once. The sequenced sample consisted of peripheral blood. All receptors derive from a man aged 45-65 years with active COVID-19.

The V and J genes are TRBV30 and TRBJ2-1, with D perhaps TRBD1 (5 bases). Germline CDR1 reads GTSNPN; CDR2 reads SVGIG (reference sequence). The CDR3 spans 13 residues. V was cut by 0 bases and J by 10 bases, with 13 bases left in between. CDR3 DNA sequence: TGTGCCTGGAGTGTACTGGAAGGGGCCGAGCAGTTCTTC. It is translated as CAWSVLEGAEQFF.

V and J are TRBV19 and TRBJ2-1; D is ambiguous. Per the germline V gene, CDR1 is LNHDA and CDR2 is SQIVND (reference sequence). The ends were cut back, 3 bases at V and 7 bases at J, with 7 bases in the middle. The CDR3 runs to 12 residues. CDR3 DNA sequence: TGTGCCAGTAGTATTTCTATAAATGAGCAGTTCTTC. It translates to CASSISINEQFF.

The V call is TRBV7-2, the J call TRBJ1-2; D not certain. Germline values: CDR1 SGHTA, CDR2 FQGNSA. The CDR3 spans 14 residues. V was trimmed by 4 bases and J by 3 bases, leaving 12 bases between them. The CDR3 sequence: CASSSPDRDYGYTF. CDR3 nucleotides: TGTGCCAGCAGCTCCCCAGACCGGGACTATGGCTACACCTTC. Full variable domain (rest looked up from reference TRBV7-2 and TRBJ1-2): GAGVSQSPSNKVTEKGKDVELRCDPISGHTALYWYRQSLGQGLEFLIYFQGNSAPDKSGLPSDRFSAERTGGSVSTLTIQRTQQEDSAVYLCASSSPDRDYGYTFGSGTRLTVV.

CDR3 amino acids: CATSDSGEHTEAFF. The DNA of the CDR3 is TGTGCCACCAGTGATTCCGGGGAACACACTGAAGCTTTCTTT. The genes are TRBV24-1 and TRBJ1-1; D remains ambiguous. The CDR3 has 14 residues. Trimming left V 2 bases short and J 3 bases short, with 9 bases between. Germline loops: CDR1 KGHDR, CDR2 SFDVKD.

The chain has TRBV30 and TRBJ2-3; 8 bases are shared with TRBD2. After removal of 4 bases from V and 2 bases from J, the junction contained 2 bases not matched to a gene. CDR3 length: 13 residues. The germline gives CDR1 GTSNPN, CDR2 SVGIG (reference sequence). The CDR3 protein is CAWMRGDTDTQYF. CDR3 DNA sequence: TGTGCCTGGATGCGGGGGGACACAGATACGCAGTATTTT.

The CDR3 protein is CASSQMSFSGRRSYNEQFF. The CDR3 DNA is TGTGCCAGCAGCCAAATGAGTTTTAGCGGGAGACGGTCCTACAATGAGCAGTTCTTC. This chain links TRBV3-1 (or the pseudogene TRBV3-2) with TRBJ2-1, with TRBD2 matching over 9 bases. The CDR3 contains 19 residues. Germline V gene lookup returns CDR1 LGHDT and CDR2 YNNKEL (reference sequence). The V and J ends lost 2 bases and 1 base, in that order; junction bases with no gene match: 12.

The chain joins TRBV28 to TRBJ2-7, with D hard to call. V lost 6 bases to trimming and J lost 0 bases, with 12 bases between them. Germline-derived CDR1 and CDR2 are MDHEN and SYDVKM. The CDR3 sequence is 14 residues long. CDR3 DNA sequence: TGTGCCAGCAGCCACATCGACAACTCCTACGAGCAGTACTTC. Amino acids: CASSHIDNSYEQYF.

The chain recombines TRBV7-9 with TRBJ2-3; TRBD1 matches at 7 bases. Trimming took 4 bases from V and 1 from J; bases not matched to a gene: 11. Looked up from germline, CDR1 is SEHNR and CDR2 is FQNEAQ (reference sequence). The CDR3 is 17 amino acids. CDR3 nucleotides: TGTGCCAGCAGCTATCGACAGGGAGTTATAGGCACAGATACGCAGTATTTT. It translates to CASSYRQGVIGTDTQYF.

The chain employs TRBV19 and TRBJ2-7; the match to TRBD1 covers 8 bases. Germline CDR1 reads LNHDA; CDR2 reads SQIVND (reference sequence). The CDR3 is 15 amino acids. V was pared by 1 base and J by 5 bases, with 7 bases of the junction left unmatched. The CDR3 DNA sequence: TGTGCCAGTAGTATAGCCCGGACAGGGTTGGACGAGCAGTACTTC. Its translation: CASSIARTGLDEQYF.

The chain carries TRBV5-1 and TRBJ1-1, with 8 bases that match TRBD1. Germline loops: CDR1 SGHRS, CDR2 YFSETQ. The CDR3 covers 14 residues. V lost 4 bases, J lost 8 bases, and 10 bases stayed unmatched. The CDR3 loop is CASSIGQGWEEAFF. The CDR3 DNA is TGCGCCAGCAGCATAGGACAGGGCTGGGAAGAAGCTTTCTTT.

The V gene is TRBV6-2 or TRBV6-3, the J gene TRBJ2-3; D perhaps matches TRBD2 (6 bases). Germline CDR1 reads MNHEY; CDR2 reads SVGEGT. CDR3 length equals 15 residues. V lost 2 bases to trimming and J lost 2 bases, with 11 bases between them. The CDR3 DNA follows: TGTGCCAGCAGTTACGAGGCGGGGTCCACAGATACGCAGTATTTT. This codes for CASSYEAGSTDTQYF.

The V gene is TRBV6-2 or TRBV6-3, the J gene TRBJ2-5, with TRBD1 matching over 7 bases. This CDR3 region has 17 residues. J gave up 5 bases and V 5 bases, and 17 bases lay outside the gene matches. The germline gives CDR1 MNHEY, CDR2 SVGEGT. This CDR3 reads CASSRIGGLGGAETQYF. The CDR3 DNA is TGTGCCAGCAGTAGAATAGGGGGCCTAGGGGGCGCGGAGACCCAGTACTTC.

This clone came up a few times. This same CDR3 is encoded by further DNA sequences in the sample. V gene TRBV28 combines with J gene TRBJ1-5; 7 nucleotides agree with TRBD1. The CDR3 spans 14 residues. V gave up 2 bases and J gave up 2 bases; unmatched junction bases: 0. In germline, CDR1 is MDHEN, CDR2 SYDVKM. The CDR3 spells CASSLDRGNQPQHF. Written as DNA, the CDR3 is TGTGCCAGCAGTTTAGACAGGGGCAATCAGCCCCAGCATTTT.

V usage is TRBV4-1 and J usage is TRBJ1-2; 7 bases match TRBD1. Germline CDR1 reads MGHRA; CDR2 reads YSYEKL. The trim removed 3 bases at V and 2 bases at J, leaving 12 bases unmatched. The CDR3 length is 17 residues. CDR3 bases: TGCGCCAGCAGCCAGGCCCTACCGGGACAGAGAAACTATGGCTACACCTTC. Its translation is CASSQALPGQRNYGYTF.

The V call is TRBV7-2, the J call TRBJ1-1; TRBD1 aligns across 7 bases. The CDR3 length is 15 residues. The J segment lost 4 bases and the V segment lost 5 bases, leaving 10 bases of the junction unmatched. CDR1 is SGHTA and CDR2 is FQGNSA in the germline V gene. CDR3 region: CASSSGQAAVTEAFF. CDR3 nucleotide sequence: TGTGCCAGCAGCAGCGGACAGGCTGCTGTCACTGAAGCTTTCTTT.

The CDR3 is CASSARQSNYGYTF. The CDR3 DNA sequence: TGTGCCAGCAGCGCCCGACAGTCTAACTATGGCTACACCTTC. The chain uses TRBV11-2 and TRBJ1-2; TRBD1 might be the D (5 bases). Germline V gene sequence: CDR1 SGHAT, CDR2 FQNNGV. The CDR3 runs 14 residues. The V and J ends lost 5 bases and 0 bases respectively, with 10 bases between them.

This sequence joins TRBV7-6 and TRBJ2-5, with 9 bases fitting TRBD1. With 1 base clipped from V and 6 bases from J, the junction kept 3 bases outside the gene matches. This CDR3 comprises 14 residues. CDR1 is SGHVS and CDR2 is FNYEAQ in the germline V gene. The CDR3 DNA reads as TGTGCCAGCAGCTTAGAAGGACAGGGGCAGACCCAGTACTTC. Protein sequence: CASSLEGQGQTQYF. Filled out from reference TRBV7-6 and TRBJ2-5, the complete variable domain reads GAGVSQSPRYKVTKRGQDVALRCDPISGHVSLYWYRQALGQGPEFLTYFNYEAQQDKSGLPNDRFSAERPEGSISTLTIQRTEQRDSAMYRCASSLEGQGQTQYFGPGTRLLVL.

With regard to this clone: Other DNA sequences of this sample code for an identical CDR3. This chain connects TRBV5-1 to TRBJ1-2; D may be TRBD1 (6 bases). Trimming cost V 4 bases and J 5 bases, with 12 bases left between them. Germline values: CDR1 SGHRS, CDR2 YFSETQ. This CDR3 is built from 13 residues. The CDR3 is CASSRGTDYGYTF. In DNA, the CDR3 is TGCGCCAGCAGCAGGGGGACCGATTATGGCTACACCTTC. Combining the CDR3 with reference TRBV5-1 and TRBJ1-2 gives the whole variable domain KAGVTQTPRYLIKTRGQQVTLSCSPISGHRSVSWYQQTPGQGLQFLFEYFSETQRNKGNFPGRFSGRQFSNSRSEMNVSTLELGDSALYLCASSRGTDYGYTFGSGTRLTVV.

The chain has TRBV5-4 and TRBJ2-3, with 7 bases fitting TRBD2. J gave up 0 bases and V 4 bases, and 8 bases lay outside the gene matches. Germline values: CDR1 SGHNT, CDR2 YYREEE (reference sequence). The CDR3 is 16 residues long. For the CDR3, the DNA is TGTGCCAGCAGCCCCACGCCGGGACTAAGCACAGATACGCAGTATTTT. It codes for CASSPTPGLSTDTQYF.

CDR3 loop: CASSDSQGYNEQFF. The CDR3 DNA follows: TGTGCCAGCAGTGATTCCCAGGGTTACAATGAGCAGTTCTTC. The V and J genes are TRBV6-1 and TRBJ2-1; TRBD1 might be the D (5 bases). The CDR3 is 14 amino acids. V gave up 3 bases and J gave up 4 bases, with 10 bases separating them. Germline CDR1 reads MNHNS; CDR2 reads SASEGT.

In DNA form, the CDR3 reads TGCGCCAGCAGCTCTGCGGGAGGACCTTCCTACGAGCAGTACTTC. Amino acids: CASSSAGGPSYEQYF. The genes are TRBV5-1 and TRBJ2-7; TRBD2 agrees at 8 bases. Trimming cost V 3 bases and J 1 base; bases outside gene matches: 6. Germline loops: CDR1 SGHRS, CDR2 YFSETQ. The CDR3 loop spans 15 amino acids.

This clone turned up a few times. This chain links TRBV7-8 with TRBJ2-3; possible D gene TRBD2, 6 bases. Trimming left V 4 bases short and J 0 bases short, with 17 bases between. The germline V gene has CDR1 SGHVS and CDR2 FQNEAQ. This CDR3 contains 17 residues. This CDR3 is CASSSLYGGPSTDTQYF. The CDR3 region has the DNA TGTGCCAGCAGCTCTTTATACGGGGGTCCTAGCACAGATACGCAGTATTTT.

The rearrangement joins TRBV5-1 to TRBJ1-2; D might be TRBD1 (5 bases). The CDR3 is 16 residues long. Germline lookup yields CDR1 SGHRS and CDR2 YFSETQ. Deletions cut 0 bases from V and 2 bases from J, with 14 bases between. The CDR3 DNA is TGCGCCAGCAGCTTGGGTCAGGGCGAGTTGAACTATGGCTACACCTTC. Residues: CASSLGQGELNYGYTF.

The rearrangement joins TRBV28 to TRBJ2-7; D is unclear. Germline CDR1 reads MDHEN; CDR2 reads SYDVKM. CDR3 size: 16 residues. Trimming took off 5 bases at V and 5 bases at J, with 22 bases between the two ends. The CDR3, as DNA: TGTGCCAGCAGTCCTCCTGGGCAGGAAGCCGGTGACGAGCAGTACTTC. This gives the protein CASSPPGQEAGDEQYF.

The chain has TRBV7-2 and TRBJ1-6; D possibly corresponds to TRBD1 (5 bases). Germline V gene lookup returns CDR1 SGHTA and CDR2 FQGNSA. CDR3 length: 15 residues. V lost 1 base, J lost 8 bases, and 12 bases lay in between. The CDR3 spells CASSLGTGGYSPLHF. The CDR3 nucleotides read TGTGCCAGCAGCTTAGGCACGGGGGGGTATTCACCCCTCCACTTT.

The chain joins TRBV28 to TRBJ1-6, with D unclear. Germline CDR1 MDHEN, CDR2 SYDVKM. This CDR3 has 14 amino acids. V was cut by 6 bases and J by 18 bases, with 24 bases left in between. CDR3 bases: TGTGCCAGCAGCCTCCGCGGGCCATCCGCGCACCCCCACTTT. Its protein product is CASSLRGPSAHPHF.

This clone was seen a few times. The chain is built from TRBV18 and TRBJ1-5; D is unresolved. CDR1 and CDR2 (germline): KGHSH, LQKENI. With 3 bases removed from V and 0 bases from J, the gap between germline ends came to 3 bases. The CDR3 extends over 13 amino acids. In DNA, the CDR3 is TGTGCCAGCTCACCCAGTAGCAATCAGCCCCAGCATTTT. Translating it yields CASSPSSNQPQHF.